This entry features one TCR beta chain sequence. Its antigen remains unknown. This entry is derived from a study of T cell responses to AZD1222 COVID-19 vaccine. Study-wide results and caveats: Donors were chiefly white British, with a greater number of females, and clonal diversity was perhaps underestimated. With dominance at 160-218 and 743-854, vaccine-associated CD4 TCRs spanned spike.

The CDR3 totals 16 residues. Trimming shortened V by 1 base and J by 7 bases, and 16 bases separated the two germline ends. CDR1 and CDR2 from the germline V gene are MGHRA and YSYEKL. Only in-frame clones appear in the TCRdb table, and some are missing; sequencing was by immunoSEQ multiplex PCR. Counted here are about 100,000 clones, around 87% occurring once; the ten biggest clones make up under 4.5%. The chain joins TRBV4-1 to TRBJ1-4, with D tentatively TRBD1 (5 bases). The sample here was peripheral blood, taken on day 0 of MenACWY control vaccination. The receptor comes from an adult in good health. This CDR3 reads CASSQGLWGVGEKLFF. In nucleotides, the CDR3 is TGCGCCAGCAGCCAAGGATTGTGGGGCGTCGGTGAAAAACTGTTTTTT.